Listed below are T cell receptor beta chains from one sample, sequenced in a study of cytomegalovirus exposure and HLA in healthy donors. TCRdb's copy holds only in-frame clones and misses some; the assay was immunoSEQ multiplex PCR. The table includes about 200,000 clones, around 80% detected once. Source material: PBMCs. These receptors all stem from a woman under 30 in good health and CMV-seronegative. The CDR3 runs from the conserved cysteine through the conserved F or W. The order of the fields is clone size, D gene, J gene, CDR3 length, V gene, CDR3 protein, CDR3 DNA. A D gene is named only where the DNA matches it firmly. Clone size, where shown, is once, few, many, or a class for clones that have expanded.

.	.	TRBJ1-5	17	TRBV28	CASSPPVWEYSNQPQHF	TGTGCCAGCAGTCCCCCAGTTTGGGAGTATAGCAATCAGCCCCAGCATTTT
few	TRBD1	TRBJ1-2	14	TRBV5-5	CASSLLQGGYGYTF	TGTGCCAGCAGCTTGTTGCAGGGGGGCTATGGCTACACCTTC
few	TRBD1	TRBJ1-1	12	TRBV5-1	CATTGVGTEAFF	TGCGCCACCACAGGGGTGGGCACTGAAGCTTTCTTT
.	TRBD1	TRBJ2-1	14	TRBV7-9	CASSLVGRGNEQFF	TGTGCCAGCAGCTTAGTGGGCAGGGGGAATGAGCAGTTCTTC
.	TRBD1	TRBJ2-5	16	TRBV28	CASSLAEGAPRETQYF	TGCGCCAGCAGTTTGGCCGAGGGGGCTCCACGGGAGACCCAGTACTTC
few	TRBD2	TRBJ2-7	16	TRBV7-2	CASSPRTGGISYEQYF	TGTGCCAGCAGCCCGCGGACGGGAGGAATCTCCTACGAGCAGTACTTC
.	.	TRBJ2-5	16	TRBV4-3	CASSQGQGLWGETQYF	TGCGCCAGCAGCCAAGGACAGGGACTGTGGGGAGAGACCCAGTACTTC
.	TRBD1	TRBJ2-1	14	TRBV7-2	CASNRQGEVNEQFF	TGTGCCAGCAACCGACAGGGAGAAGTCAATGAGCAGTTCTTC
.	.	TRBJ1-2	14	TRBV6-5	CASSYLEGFYGYTF	TGTGCCAGCAGTTACCTGGAGGGGTTCTATGGCTACACCTTC
.	.	TRBJ1-1	16	TRBV11-2	CASSLVSDRTNTEAFF	TGTGCCAGCAGCTTAGTTTCGGACAGAACGAACACTGAAGCTTTCTTT
.	.	TRBJ2-7	15	TRBV25-1	CASSESTVSSYEQYF	TGTGCCAGCAGTGAATCCACGGTGAGCTCCTACGAGCAGTACTTC
.	.	TRBJ1-6	13	TRBV9	CASSVAGNSPLHF	TGTGCCAGCAGCGTGGCGGGAAATTCACCCCTCCACTTT
.	.	TRBJ2-2	14	TRBV30	CAWSVLSGTGELFF	TGTGCCTGGAGTGTACTGAGCGGCACCGGGGAGCTGTTTTTT
.	.	TRBJ2-5	16	TRBV5-1	CASSLGDRGYQETQYF	TGCGCCAGCAGCTTGGGAGACCGGGGGTACCAAGAGACCCAGTACTTC
few	TRBD1	TRBJ1-2	15	TRBV28	CASSLIPGTGDGYTF	TGTGCCAGCAGTTTAATCCCCGGGACAGGGGATGGCTACACCTTC
.	.	TRBJ2-7	16	TRBV15	CATSREWQVDSYEQYF	TGTGCCACCAGCAGAGAGTGGCAGGTTGACTCCTACGAGCAGTACTTC
.	.	TRBJ2-5	14	TRBV5-6	CASSLFGVGETQYF	TGTGCCAGCAGCTTGTTTGGAGTCGGAGAGACCCAGTACTTC
.	TRBD1	TRBJ2-3	12	TRBV29-1	CSILHGDSTQYF	TGCAGTATCTTACACGGGGACAGTACGCAGTATTTT
.	.	TRBJ1-1	14	TRBV7-9	CASSLGTYNTEAFF	TGTGCCAGCAGTTTAGGGACATACAACACTGAAGCTTTCTTT
.	TRBD2	TRBJ2-3	18	TRBV9	CASSVGPYSGRSADTQYF	TGTGCCAGCAGCGTGGGGCCCTATAGCGGGAGAAGCGCAGATACGCAGTATTTT
once	TRBD1	TRBJ1-5	17	TRBV19	CASTWTGWGDSNQPQHF	TGTGCCAGTACTTGGACAGGGTGGGGAGATAGCAATCAGCCCCAGCATTTT
.	TRBD2	TRBJ2-1	18	TRBV4-3	CASSQVPGLAELYNEQFF	TGCGCCAGCAGCCAAGTCCCGGGACTAGCGGAACTTTACAATGAGCAGTTCTTC
.	.	TRBJ1-4	18	TRBV10-1	CASSELRGSSWGNEKLFF	TGCGCCAGCAGTGAACTTAGGGGGTCGTCTTGGGGTAATGAAAAACTGTTTTTT
.	.	TRBJ2-3	16	TRBV5-8	CASSLAGELSTDTQYF	TGTGCCAGCAGCTTGGCCGGGGAATTGAGCACAGATACGCAGTATTTT
few	TRBD2	TRBJ2-1	18	TRBV19	CASSIGGGTSGRVNEQFF	TGTGCCAGTAGTATAGGCGGAGGGACTAGCGGGAGAGTCAATGAGCAGTTCTTC
.	.	TRBJ1-4	13	TRBV2	CATLVPSGEKLFF	TGTGCCACCCTTGTTCCATCGGGTGAAAAACTGTTTTTT
.	TRBD2	TRBJ2-6	19	TRBV19	CASSSGLAVLMSGANVLTF	TGTGCCAGTAGTTCGGGACTAGCGGTTCTGATGTCTGGGGCCAACGTCCTGACTTTC
.	.	TRBJ1-1	15	TRBV28	CASRGPGSRNTEAFF	TGTGCCAGCAGGGGCCCTGGGAGTAGAAACACTGAAGCTTTCTTT
.	TRBD2	TRBJ2-1	16	TRBV19	CASSIGLAGPLDEQFF	TGTGCCAGTAGTATCGGACTAGCGGGACCCCTGGATGAGCAGTTCTTC
once	TRBD1	TRBJ1-1	15	TRBV7-9	CASSLMGQANTEAFF	TGTGCCAGCAGCTTAATGGGACAGGCGAACACTGAAGCTTTCTTT
.	.	TRBJ1-1	14	TRBV19	CASSRAGGNTEAFF	TGTGCCAGTAGTAGGGCGGGGGGGAACACTGAAGCTTTCTTT
.	.	TRBJ2-5	16	TRBV25-1	CASSDPDRPLQETQYF	TGTGCCAGCAGTGACCCAGACAGGCCGCTCCAAGAGACCCAGTACTTC